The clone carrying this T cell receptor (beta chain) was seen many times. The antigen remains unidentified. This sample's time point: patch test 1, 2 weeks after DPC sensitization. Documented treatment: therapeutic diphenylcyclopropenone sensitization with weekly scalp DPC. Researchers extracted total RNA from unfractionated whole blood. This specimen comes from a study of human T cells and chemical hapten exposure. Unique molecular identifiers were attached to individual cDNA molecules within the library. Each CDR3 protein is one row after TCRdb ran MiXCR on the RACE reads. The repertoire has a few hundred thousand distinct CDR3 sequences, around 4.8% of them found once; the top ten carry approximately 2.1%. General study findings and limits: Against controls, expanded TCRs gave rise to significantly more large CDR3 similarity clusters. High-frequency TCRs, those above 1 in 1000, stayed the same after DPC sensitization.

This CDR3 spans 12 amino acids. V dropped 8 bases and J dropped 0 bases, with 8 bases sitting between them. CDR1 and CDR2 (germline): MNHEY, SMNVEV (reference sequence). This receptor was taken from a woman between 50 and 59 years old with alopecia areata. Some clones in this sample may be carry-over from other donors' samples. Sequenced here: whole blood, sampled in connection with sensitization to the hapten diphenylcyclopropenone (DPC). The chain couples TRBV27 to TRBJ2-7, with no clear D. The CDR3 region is CASFGLSYEQYF. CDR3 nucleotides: TGTGCCAGCTTCGGCCTCTCCTACGAGCAGTACTTC.